This T cell receptor (beta chain) was recovered during a study of identical twins. General study findings and limits: A cross-sectional statistical analysis, not follow-up of the same donors, supported the conclusions. There were fewer insertions in abundant cord blood beta clonotypes, but memory repertoires showed no such pattern.

With regard to this clonotype: Its antigen is currently unknown.

Trimming at V came to 9 bases and at J to 4 bases, leaving 11 bases not matched to a gene. Per the germline V gene, CDR1 is SGHRS and CDR2 is YFSETQ. The CDR3 is 14 amino acids. Via MiXCR, TCRdb re-called the 5' RACE reads, giving one row per CDR3 protein. The sample has 500,000 to 650,000 distinct CDR3 sequences; 7% to 7.5% are singletons. These data were also reused for a study on yellow fever vaccine responses in identical twins.

The receptor was derived from a woman under 30 in good health. The sequenced sample was PBMCs. The chain combines TRBV5-1 with TRBJ2-5, with 8 nucleotides matching TRBD2. This chain's CDR3 is CATGTGLAGETQYF. As DNA, the CDR3 is TGCGCCACCGGAACCGGACTAGCAGGAGAGACCCAGTACTTC.